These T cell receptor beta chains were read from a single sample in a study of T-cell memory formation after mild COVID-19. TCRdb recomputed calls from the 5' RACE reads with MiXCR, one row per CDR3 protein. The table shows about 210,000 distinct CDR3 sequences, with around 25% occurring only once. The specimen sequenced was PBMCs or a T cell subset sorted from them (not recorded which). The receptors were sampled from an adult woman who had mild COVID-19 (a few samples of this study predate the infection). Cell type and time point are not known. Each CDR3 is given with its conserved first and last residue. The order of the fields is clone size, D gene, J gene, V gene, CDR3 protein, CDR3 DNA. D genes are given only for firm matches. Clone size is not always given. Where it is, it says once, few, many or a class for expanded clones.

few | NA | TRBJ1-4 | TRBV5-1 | CASSLRQPNEKLFF | TGCGCCAGCAGCTTGAGGCAGCCTAATGAAAAACTGTTTTTT
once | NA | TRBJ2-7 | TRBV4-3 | CASSQDLGQGGDEQYF | TGCGCCAGCAGCCAAGACCTCGGACAGGGAGGGGACGAGCAGTACTTC
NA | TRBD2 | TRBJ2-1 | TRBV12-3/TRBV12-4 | CASSSILLAGGVNEQFF | TGTGCCAGCAGTTCCATCCTACTAGCGGGGGGTGTCAATGAGCAGTTCTTC
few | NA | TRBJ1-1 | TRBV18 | CASLGVEAEAFF | TGTGCCAGCTTAGGGGTCGAGGCTGAAGCTTTCTTT
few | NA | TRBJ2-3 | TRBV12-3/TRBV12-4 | CASSYTPRPSTDTQYF | TGTGCCAGCAGTTACACCCCCCGGCCGAGCACAGATACGCAGTATTTT
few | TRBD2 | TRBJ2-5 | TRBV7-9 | CASTLAGGVETQYF | TGTGCCAGCACGCTAGCGGGGGGAGTCGAGACCCAGTACTTC
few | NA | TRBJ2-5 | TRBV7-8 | CASSLRHSEAETQYF | TGTGCCAGCAGCTTAAGACACTCTGAGGCGGAGACCCAGTACTTC
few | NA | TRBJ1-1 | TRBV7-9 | CASSLATLETFF | TGTGCCAGCAGCTTAGCCACCTTAGAGACTTTCTTT
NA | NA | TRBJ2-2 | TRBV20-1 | CSARDLGRSAGELFF | TGCAGTGCTAGAGATCTAGGGAGGTCCGCCGGGGAGCTGTTTTTT
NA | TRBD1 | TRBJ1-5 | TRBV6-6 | CASSSVHRGNWSNQPQHF | TGTGCCAGCAGTTCCGTTCACAGGGGAAATTGGAGCAATCAGCCCCAGCATTTT
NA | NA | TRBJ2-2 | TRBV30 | CAWSVAVTGELFF | TGTGCCTGGAGTGTAGCAGTCACCGGGGAGCTGTTTTTT
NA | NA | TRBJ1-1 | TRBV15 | CATSRVEGSDTEAFF | TGTGCCACCAGCAGAGTGGAGGGGTCGGACACTGAAGCTTTCTTT
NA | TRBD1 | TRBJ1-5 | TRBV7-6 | CASSLGTGNNQPQHF | TGTGCCAGCAGCCTGGGGACAGGGAACAATCAGCCCCAGCATTTT
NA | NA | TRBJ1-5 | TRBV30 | CAWSSGGYQPQHF | TGTGCCTGGAGCTCTGGGGGCTATCAGCCCCAGCATTTT
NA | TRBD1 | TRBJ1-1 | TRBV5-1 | CASSFNRGTEAFF | TGCGCCAGCAGCTTTAACAGGGGGACTGAAGCTTTCTTT
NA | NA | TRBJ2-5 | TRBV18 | CASSPRQETQYF | TGTGCCAGCTCACCACGGCAAGAGACCCAGTACTTC
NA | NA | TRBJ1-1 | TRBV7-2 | CASSLALAVMNTEAFF | TGTGCCAGCAGCTTAGCCCTGGCCGTAATGAACACTGAAGCTTTCTTT
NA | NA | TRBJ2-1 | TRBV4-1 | CATRPDGYNEQFF | TGCGCCACCCGCCCGGACGGCTACAATGAGCAGTTCTTC
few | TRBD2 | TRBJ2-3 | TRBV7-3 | CASSNGLDSDTQYF | TGTGCCAGCAGCAACGGACTAGACTCAGATACGCAGTATTTT
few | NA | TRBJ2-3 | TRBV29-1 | CSVEGTRGSTDTQYF | TGCAGCGTTGAAGGTACTAGGGGATCCACAGATACGCAGTATTTT
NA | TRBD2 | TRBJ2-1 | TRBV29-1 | CSVEGQAGGPRNEQFF | TGCAGCGTTGAAGGGCAAGCGGGAGGGCCGCGCAATGAGCAGTTCTTC
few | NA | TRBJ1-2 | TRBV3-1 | CASAVGHYGYTF | TGTGCCAGCGCTGTTGGCCACTATGGCTACACCTTC
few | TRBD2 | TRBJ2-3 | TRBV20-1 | CSARDASGSRGTDTQYF | TGCAGTGCTAGAGATGCTAGCGGGAGTAGGGGCACAGATACGCAGTATTTT
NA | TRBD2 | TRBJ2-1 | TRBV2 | CASNARGDLNEQFF | TGTGCCAGCAATGCGCGGGGGGACCTCAATGAGCAGTTCTTC
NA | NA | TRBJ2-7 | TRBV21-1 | CASPWGFTYRYEQYF | TGTGCCAGCCCTTGGGGGTTTACCTATCGGTACGAGCAGTACTTC
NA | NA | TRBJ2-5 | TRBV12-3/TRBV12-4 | CASSLAGSGSETQYF | TGTGCCAGCAGCCTTGCGGGGTCAGGCTCAGAGACCCAGTACTTC
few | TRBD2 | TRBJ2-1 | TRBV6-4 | CASSAHSGSSNEQFF | TGTGCCAGCAGTGCCCATAGCGGGAGTAGCAATGAGCAGTTCTTC
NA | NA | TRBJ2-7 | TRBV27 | CASSSPGSYEQYF | TGTGCCAGCAGTTCCCCCGGCTCCTACGAGCAGTACTTC
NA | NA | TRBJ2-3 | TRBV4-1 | CASSQEGTTDTQYF | TGCGCCAGCAGCCAAGAGGGAACCACAGATACGCAGTATTTT
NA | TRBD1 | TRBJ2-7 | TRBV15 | CATSPSGTVFYEQYF | TGTGCCACCAGCCCCTCCGGGACAGTCTTCTACGAGCAGTACTTC
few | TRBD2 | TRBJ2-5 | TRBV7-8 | CASSSLAGSSGTKTQYF | TGTGCCAGCAGCTCCCTAGCGGGATCCTCCGGGACCAAGACCCAGTACTTC
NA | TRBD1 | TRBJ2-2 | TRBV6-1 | CASSEAGTGWTGELFF | TGTGCCAGCAGTGAAGCCGGGACAGGGTGGACCGGGGAGCTGTTTTTT
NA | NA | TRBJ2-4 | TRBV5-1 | CASSLSGTKNIQYF | TGCGCCAGCAGCTTGTCCGGGACCAAAAACATTCAGTACTTC
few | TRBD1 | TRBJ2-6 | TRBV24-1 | CATSDSQGATGANVLTF | TGTGCCACCAGTGATTCACAGGGGGCTACTGGGGCCAACGTCCTGACTTTC
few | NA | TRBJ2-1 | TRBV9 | CASSVSGSLSSYNEQFF | TGTGCCAGCAGCGTTAGCGGTAGTCTAAGCTCCTACAATGAGCAGTTCTTC
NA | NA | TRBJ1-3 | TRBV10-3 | CAISESTALRGTIYF | TGTGCCATCAGTGAGTCGACGGCGCTCCGGGGCACCATATATTTT
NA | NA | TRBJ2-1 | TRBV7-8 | CASSAQRGRDYNEQFF | TGTGCCAGCAGCGCCCAGAGGGGAAGAGACTACAATGAGCAGTTCTTC
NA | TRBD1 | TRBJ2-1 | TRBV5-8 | CASSLWQGASFHEQFF | TGTGCCAGCAGCTTGTGGCAGGGGGCGTCTTTCCATGAGCAGTTCTTC
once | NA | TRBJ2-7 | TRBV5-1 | CASSFRDFGYEQYF | TGCGCCAGCAGCTTCCGGGACTTTGGGTACGAGCAGTACTTC
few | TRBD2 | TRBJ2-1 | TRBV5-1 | CASSLAPGRAYNEQFF | TGCGCCAGCAGCTTGGCCCCCGGGAGGGCTTACAATGAGCAGTTCTTC
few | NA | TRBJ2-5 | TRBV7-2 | CASSLVERGETQYF | TGTGCCAGCAGCTTAGTCGAAAGGGGAGAGACCCAGTACTTC
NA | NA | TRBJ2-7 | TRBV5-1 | CASSFLDPSYEQYF | TGCGCCAGCAGCTTCTTAGACCCTTCCTACGAGCAGTACTTC
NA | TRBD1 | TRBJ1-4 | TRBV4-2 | CASSRSDRGTNEKLFF | TGTGCCAGCAGCCGTTCCGACAGGGGCACTAATGAAAAACTGTTTTTT
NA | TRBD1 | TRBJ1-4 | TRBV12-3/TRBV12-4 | CASSLADRGEEKLFF | TGTGCCAGCAGTTTAGCGGACAGGGGAGAGGAAAAACTGTTTTTT
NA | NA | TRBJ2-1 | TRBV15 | CATSRGRWGAYNEQFF | TGTGCCACCAGCAGAGGTCGGTGGGGGGCATACAATGAGCAGTTCTTC
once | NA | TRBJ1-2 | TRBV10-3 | CAISGATGGYTF | TGTGCCATCAGTGGGGCGACGGGGGGCTACACCTTC
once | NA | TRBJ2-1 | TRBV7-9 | CATPFEASDGEQFF | TGTGCCACTCCGTTCGAGGCTAGCGATGGTGAGCAGTTCTTC
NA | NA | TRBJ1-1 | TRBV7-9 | CASSTARAEAFF | TGTGCCAGCAGCACGGCGCGGGCTGAAGCTTTCTTT
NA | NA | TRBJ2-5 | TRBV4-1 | CASSQGTSARETQYF | TGCGCCAGCAGCCAAGGGACAAGCGCCCGAGAGACCCAGTACTTC
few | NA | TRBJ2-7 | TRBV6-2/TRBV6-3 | CASSSGVAYEQYF | TGTGCCAGCAGTTCCGGCGTCGCCTACGAGCAGTACTTC
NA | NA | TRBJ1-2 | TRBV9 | CASSVGRDLYGYTF | TGTGCCAGCAGCGTAGGAAGGGACCTCTATGGCTACACCTTC
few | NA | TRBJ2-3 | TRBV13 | CASSPGVSPTDTQYF | TGTGCCAGCAGCCCGGGCGTGAGTCCCACAGATACGCAGTATTTT
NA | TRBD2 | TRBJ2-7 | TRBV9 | CASSVSGGYEQYF | TGTGCCAGCAGCGTGAGCGGGGGCTACGAGCAGTACTTC
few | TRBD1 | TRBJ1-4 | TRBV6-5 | CASSSGGYNEKLFF | TGTGCCAGCAGTTCAGGGGGATATAATGAAAAACTGTTTTTT
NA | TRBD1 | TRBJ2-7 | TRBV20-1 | CSAPRTGLVYEQYF | TGCAGTGCACCTAGGACAGGGTTGGTCTACGAGCAGTACTTC
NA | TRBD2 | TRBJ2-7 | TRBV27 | CASSLSIPSGRANEQYF | TGTGCCAGCAGTTTATCAATACCCAGCGGGAGGGCCAACGAGCAGTACTTC
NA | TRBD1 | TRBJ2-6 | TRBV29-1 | CSVEGTDSPGANVLTF | TGCAGCGTTGAGGGGACAGACTCCCCTGGGGCCAACGTCCTGACTTTC
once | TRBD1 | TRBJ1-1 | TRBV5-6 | CASSLPGTGLAEAFF | TGTGCCAGCAGCTTGCCCGGGACAGGGTTGGCTGAAGCTTTCTTT
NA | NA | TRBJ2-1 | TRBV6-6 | CASSYPSGTHNEQFF | TGTGCCAGCAGTTACCCATCAGGAACCCACAATGAGCAGTTCTTC
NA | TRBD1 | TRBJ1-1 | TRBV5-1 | CASSLGDRGRPMTEAFF | TGCGCCAGCAGCCTAGGGGACAGGGGGCGGCCTATGACTGAAGCTTTCTTT